These T cell receptor beta chains were read from a single sample in a study of blood T cell repertoires in COVID-19. The table came from immunoSEQ multiplex PCR; TCRdb's copy has only in-frame clones and leaves some out. Of 300,000 to 350,000 clones in the sample, about 87% were seen once. Material for sequencing was PBMCs or T cells enriched from blood (not recorded which). The receptors stem from a man aged 25-45 years who had recovered from COVID-19. Both conserved end residues are part of each CDR3. The D gene is left open where the match is weak. Only some rows state a clone size, as once, few, many or a class for expanded clones.

clone_size	j_call	v_call	d_call	cdr3_nt	cdr3_aa
NA	TRBJ2-5	TRBV9	TRBD2	TGTGCCAGCAGCGTAGGCACTAGCGGGGGAATCCAGTACTTC	CASSVGTSGGIQYF
NA	TRBJ1-2	TRBV27	NA	TGTGCCAGCAGTTTACAGGGCGATGGCTATGGCTACACCTTC	CASSLQGDGYGYTF
NA	TRBJ2-3	TRBV28	NA	TGTGCCAGCAGTTATGAGGACACAGATACGCAGTATTTT	CASSYEDTDTQYF
NA	TRBJ2-1	TRBV7-9	NA	TGTGCCAGCAGCTTAGCGAGGGGGAATGAGCAGTTCTTC	CASSLARGNEQFF
NA	TRBJ2-1	TRBV14	TRBD1	TGTGCCAGCAGACTATCGGGAGGGACAGGGGTCTACAATGAGCAGTTCTTC	CASRLSGGTGVYNEQFF
NA	TRBJ1-2	TRBV7-8	NA	TGTGCCAGCAGCTTAGCCCGGGGGTATGGCTACACCTTC	CASSLARGYGYTF
few	TRBJ1-6	TRBV27	TRBD1	TGTGCCAGCAGTGCCCGGACAGGGGTAATGGGTTCACCCCTCCACTTT	CASSARTGVMGSPLHF
NA	TRBJ1-6	TRBV3-1/TRBV3-2	NA	TGTGCCAGCAGCCAAGCCGCGGGCTCCTATAATTCACCCCTCCACTTT	CASSQAAGSYNSPLHF
once	TRBJ2-3	TRBV18	NA	TGTGCCAGCTCACCAGTCGGGGGAAGCACAGATACGCAGTATTTT	CASSPVGGSTDTQYF
NA	TRBJ2-5	TRBV5-1	TRBD1	TGCGCCAGCAGCCCGGGACAGAGTCTAGGAGAGACCCAGTACTTC	CASSPGQSLGETQYF
once	TRBJ1-3	TRBV18	NA	TGTGCCAGCTCACCACTGATTGAGGGGAGGCCCTCACGAAACACCATATATTTT	CASSPLIEGRPSRNTIYF
NA	TRBJ1-3	TRBV7-8	TRBD1	TGTGCCAGCAGGGGACAGCCTGGAAACACCATATATTTT	CASRGQPGNTIYF
few	TRBJ2-7	TRBV10-1	TRBD1	TGCGCCAGCAGTCTCGGGACAGGGGGTAGCGAGCAGTACTTC	CASSLGTGGSEQYF
NA	TRBJ1-4	TRBV4-1	NA	TGCGCCAGCAGCCAAGTTCGGAGGGGCCCCAATGAAAAACTGTTTTTT	CASSQVRRGPNEKLFF
NA	TRBJ1-1	TRBV2	TRBD1	TGTGCCAGCAAAGTACAGGGGGGTGGGACTGAAGCTTTCTTT	CASKVQGGGTEAFF
NA	TRBJ1-2	TRBV21-1	NA	TGTGCCAGCAGCTCTACAGGGGCGGGGAACTATGGCTACACCTTC	CASSSTGAGNYGYTF
NA	TRBJ1-2	TRBV2	TRBD1	TGTGCCAGCAGTTCGGGGAAGAGGCAGGGGGCCCATGAGAAAGGCTACACCTTC	CASSSGKRQGAHEKGYTF
NA	TRBJ2-3	TRBV5-4	NA	TGTGCCAGCAGCAGAGACAATCGACAGACAGATACGCAGTATTTT	CASSRDNRQTDTQYF
NA	TRBJ2-3	TRBV5-4	NA	TGTGCCAGCAGCCCGGGACTTGTAGATACGCAGTATTTT	CASSPGLVDTQYF
NA	TRBJ2-5	TRBV10-2	TRBD2	TGCGCCAGCAGGTCCTGGGGGCTAGCGGGGCCGGAGGGAATCCAAGAGACCCAGTACTTC	CASRSWGLAGPEGIQETQYF
NA	TRBJ1-4	TRBV12-3/TRBV12-4	TRBD1	TGTGCCAGCAAAAACAGGGGCGGTGAAAAACTGTTTTTT	CASKNRGGEKLFF
NA	TRBJ2-7	TRBV10-3	NA	TGTGCCATCGGGCGGACAGAATCCTACGAGCAGTACTTC	CAIGRTESYEQYF
NA	TRBJ2-1	TRBV7-6	NA	TGTGCCAGCAGCTTAGAACCCGGCTCCTACAATGAGCAGTTCTTC	CASSLEPGSYNEQFF
NA	TRBJ1-1	TRBV30	TRBD1	TGTGCCTGGAGTGTCACAGGGGCGAGGACTGAAGCTTTCTTT	CAWSVTGARTEAFF
once	TRBJ2-2	TRBV7-8	TRBD2	TGTGCCAGCAGCTTACGACGGGGGGACGGGGAGCTGTTTTTT	CASSLRRGDGELFF
NA	TRBJ2-5	TRBV28	TRBD1	TGTGCCAGCACTCAGGGGGTTGAGACCCAGTACTTC	CASTQGVETQYF
NA	TRBJ1-5	TRBV2	NA	TGTGCCAGCAGTGAAGGAGTGGGCAATCAGCCCCAGCATTTT	CASSEGVGNQPQHF
NA	TRBJ1-2	TRBV3-1/TRBV3-2	TRBD1	TGTGCCAGCAGCCCTCAATGGACAGGGGGCGCGTCTGGCGGCTACACCTTC	CASSPQWTGGASGGYTF
NA	TRBJ1-3	TRBV6-5	NA	TGTGCCAGCAGTTACTCGAGAGGCTCCGGAAACACCATATATTTT	CASSYSRGSGNTIYF
NA	TRBJ1-2	TRBV5-4	NA	TGTGCCAGCAGCTTGGATAGGGGCGCCTATGGCTACACCTTC	CASSLDRGAYGYTF
few	TRBJ1-6	TRBV6-1	TRBD1	TGTGCCAGCAGTGAAAACAGGGGTTGGTCACCCCTCCACTTT	CASSENRGWSPLHF
NA	TRBJ2-7	TRBV6-5	TRBD2	TGTGCCAGCAGCTTAAGCGGGGGGGCCTACGAGCAGTACTTC	CASSLSGGAYEQYF
NA	TRBJ2-3	TRBV10-3	TRBD1	TGTGCCATCAGTGCCCAACAAGGTCAGGGGGCTACGCAGTATTTT	CAISAQQGQGATQYF
NA	TRBJ2-7	TRBV5-4	NA	TGTGCCAGCAGCCCGGACACGTACGAGCAGTACTTC	CASSPDTYEQYF
NA	TRBJ2-2	TRBV19	NA	TGTGCCAGTAGTATCGGTCCGAACACCGGGGAGCTGTTTTTT	CASSIGPNTGELFF
NA	TRBJ1-5	TRBV7-2	NA	TGTGCCAGCAGCTTAGAAGGAGTCAATCAGCCCCAGCATTTT	CASSLEGVNQPQHF
NA	TRBJ2-1	TRBV7-3	TRBD2	TGTGCCAGCAGCCTTGAGACTAGCGGAAGCAATGAGCAGTTCTTC	CASSLETSGSNEQFF
NA	TRBJ1-1	TRBV15	NA	TGTGCCACCAGCAGAAGAGACAAGAACACTGAAGCTTTCTTT	CATSRRDKNTEAFF
NA	TRBJ2-2	TRBV12-3/TRBV12-4	NA	TGTGCCAGCAGCCCAGTCTTGACCGGGGAGCTGTTTTTT	CASSPVLTGELFF
once	TRBJ1-1	TRBV7-9	NA	TGTGCCAGCAGCTTAGGGGCAGGCTTTGAAGCTTTCTTT	CASSLGAGFEAFF
NA	TRBJ2-3	TRBV5-1	NA	TGCGCCAGCAGCTTGAAGCGTAGCGACACAGATACGCAGTATTTT	CASSLKRSDTDTQYF
NA	TRBJ1-4	TRBV30	NA	TGTGCCTGGAGAGGCACGGGGGGGAGCGGCGAAAAACTGTTTTTT	CAWRGTGGSGEKLFF
NA	TRBJ1-1	TRBV4-1	TRBD1	TGCGCCAGCAGCCCTGTTGGGACAGACACTGAAGCTTTCTTT	CASSPVGTDTEAFF
NA	TRBJ2-1	TRBV9	NA	TGTGCCAGCAGCGTAGGCGGGACAGCTTATAGGAATGAGCAGTTCTTC	CASSVGGTAYRNEQFF
NA	TRBJ2-2	TRBV5-5	TRBD2	TGTGCCAGCAGCCTTGGGCGGGGGGGCACCGGGGAGCTGTTTTTT	CASSLGRGGTGELFF
NA	TRBJ2-4	TRBV13	NA	TGTGCCAGCAGCTTAGGCAGGGCCATTCAGTACTTC	CASSLGRAIQYF
many	TRBJ1-2	TRBV5-4	TRBD1	TGTGCCAGCAGCCCGATACAGGGGGACTATGGCTACACCTTC	CASSPIQGDYGYTF
NA	TRBJ1-5	TRBV7-9	NA	TGTGCCAGCAGCTTAGGAGGGTGGGAGGTCAATCAGCCCCAGCATTTT	CASSLGGWEVNQPQHF
NA	TRBJ1-5	TRBV27	NA	TGTGCCAGCAGTTTCGAGGGATTGAGCAATCAGCCCCAGCATTTT	CASSFEGLSNQPQHF
NA	TRBJ2-5	TRBV7-9	NA	TGTGCCAGCAGCCCGAGGGGGTCGTACCAAGAGACCCAGTACTTC	CASSPRGSYQETQYF
once	TRBJ2-7	TRBV28	TRBD1	TGTGCCAGCACCTCACCCGGGACAGGGTCGTACGAGCAGTACTTC	CASTSPGTGSYEQYF
NA	TRBJ1-2	TRBV7-8	NA	TGTGCCAGCAGCTTACCAGGGGTTATCTATGGCTACACCTTC	CASSLPGVIYGYTF
NA	TRBJ2-1	TRBV4-1	NA	TGCGCCAGCACTATAGTCGGGGGGCGGGGTAGATTGTCCTACAATGAGCAGTTCTTC	CASTIVGGRGRLSYNEQFF
NA	TRBJ2-1	TRBV25-1	NA	TGTGCCAGCAGTGAACAACCAGGGTTTGAGCAGTTCTTC	CASSEQPGFEQFF
NA	TRBJ1-2	TRBV30	NA	TGTGCCTGGAGTGTACGAACAGCCCAATATGGCTACACCTTC	CAWSVRTAQYGYTF